This T cell receptor (beta chain) is from a study of blood T cell repertoires in COVID-19. This clone occurred once. V was shortened by 10 bases and J by 6 bases, with 18 bases between the two germline ends. CDR3 length: 14 amino acids. CDR1 is LNHDA and CDR2 is SQIVND in the germline V gene (reference sequence). Measured with immunoSEQ multiplex PCR; TCRdb has only the in-frame clones, and not every one. The top ten clones hold under 13% of a sample with approximately 170,000 clones, around 82% of them seen once. Material: peripheral blood. The sequence was collected from a man in his 70s with active or convalescent COVID-19. The V and J genes are TRBV19 and TRBJ2-2, with D perhaps TRBD1 (6 bases). CDR3 protein: CATTKLQGPGELFF. CDR3 in DNA: TGTGCCACTACCAAATTACAGGGTCCCGGGGAGCTGTTTTTT.